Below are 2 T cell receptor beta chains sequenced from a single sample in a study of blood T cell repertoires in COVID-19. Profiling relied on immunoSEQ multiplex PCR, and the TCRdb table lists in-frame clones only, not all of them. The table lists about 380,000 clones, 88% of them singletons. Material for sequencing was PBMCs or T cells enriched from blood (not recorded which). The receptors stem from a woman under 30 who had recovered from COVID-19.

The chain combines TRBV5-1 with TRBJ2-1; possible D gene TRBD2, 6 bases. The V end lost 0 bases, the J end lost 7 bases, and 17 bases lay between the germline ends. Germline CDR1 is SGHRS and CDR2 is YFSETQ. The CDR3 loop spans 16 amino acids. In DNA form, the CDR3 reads TGCGCCAGCAGCTTGGACCGACTAGGGAGAACAAATGAGCAGTTCTTC. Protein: CASSLDRLGRTNEQFF.

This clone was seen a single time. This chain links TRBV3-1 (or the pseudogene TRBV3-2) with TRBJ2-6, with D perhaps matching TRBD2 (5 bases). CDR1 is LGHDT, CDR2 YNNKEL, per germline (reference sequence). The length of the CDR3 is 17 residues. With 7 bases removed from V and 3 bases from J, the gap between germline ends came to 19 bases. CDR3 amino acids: CASTLTVRGNGANVLTF. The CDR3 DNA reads TGTGCCAGCACCCTCACAGTCCGGGGTAATGGGGCCAACGTCCTGACTTTC.